This TCR beta chain appears in the sequencing data of a study of T cell responses to AZD1222 COVID-19 vaccine. Study findings and constraints: Just five to seven people given AZD1222 tested seropositive at baseline. Targets within unmutated variant regions were reportedly found for nearly half of spike-specific TCRs.

TCRdb's copy holds only in-frame clones and misses some; the assay was immunoSEQ multiplex PCR. The table lists roughly 160,000 clones, around 90% of them singletons. Concerning this clone itself: Its target is unknown.

The germline CDR1 and CDR2 sequences are WSHSY and SAAADI. The CDR3 consists of 16 residues. Losses at the gene ends were 6 bases for V and 4 bases for J; bases not matched to a gene: 9. The J gene is TRBJ2-3, the V gene TRBV10-2; 11 bases line up with TRBD2. The sequencing here drew on peripheral blood, taken 28 days after the second AZD1222 dose. This receptor was taken from an adult who received the AZD1222 COVID-19 vaccine. The CDR3 nucleotides read TGCGCCAGCAGCCGCACCCTAGCGGGGGGACCAGATACGCAGTATTTT. It yields the protein CASSRTLAGGPDTQYF.